Following are 3 T cell receptor beta chains from one sample sequenced in a study of CD8+CD57+ T cells in acquired aplastic anemia. Individuals selected for sequencing had exhibited CD8+CD57+ cell expansion on flow cytometry. TCR beta VDJ and CDR3 profiling used genomic DNA as template. TCRdb used MiXCR to reprocess the reads, holding one entry per CDR3 protein. Among 75,000 to 100,000 distinct CDR3 sequences listed, 65% to 70% were seen once. Material for sequencing was sorted CD4+, CD8+, or CD8+CD57+ T cells (not recorded which) from PBMCs. Receptors were obtained from a human donor with aplastic anemia.

The genes are TRBV9 and TRBJ1-1; no clear D. CDR3 length: 13 residues. Germline assignment: CDR1 SGDLS and CDR2 YYNGEE. The V gene lost 3 bases and the J gene lost 1 base, with 7 bases spanning the gap. CDR3 in amino acids: CASSAVPNTEAFF. The CDR3 DNA is TGTGCCAGCAGCGCGGTCCCGAACACTGAAGCTTTCTTT.

This chain uses TRBV5-1 with TRBJ2-3; D uncertain. Trimming cost V 0 bases and J 3 bases, with 8 bases left between them. The CDR3 loop spans 14 amino acids. Per germline, CDR1 SGHRS and CDR2 YFSETQ. CDR3 coding DNA: TGCGCCAGCAGCTTGGCCCAGACGACAGATACGCAGTATTTT. It yields the protein CASSLAQTTDTQYF.

This clonotype was observed once. The genes are TRBV2 and TRBJ1-2; 9 nucleotides align to TRBD1. Germline assignment: CDR1 SNHLY and CDR2 FYNNEI. Unmatched junction bases numbered 8, after V lost 5 bases and J lost 7 bases. CDR3 length equals 14 residues. CDR3: CASSSRTGVGGYTF. As DNA, the CDR3 is TGTGCCAGCAGTTCCCGGACAGGGGTAGGTGGCTACACCTTC.